This TCR beta chain was profiled in a study of beta chain features in type 1 diabetes. Turning to the study itself: The study found patients and healthy donors alike in age, gender and cell yields. General study results and limits: Shorter templates may be favored by PCR, equally so in patients and controls. Researchers report that Type 1 diabetes patients had moderately but significantly shorter TCRB CDR3s across all four CD4+ subsets. At VDJ recombination sites, type 1 diabetes patients had fewer insertions and more deleted nucleotides.

Trimming took off 0 bases at V and 10 bases at J, with 3 bases between the two ends. This CDR3 is built from 9 residues. The V gene's germline CDR1 is DFQATT and CDR2 SNEGSKA (reference sequence). This clone was counted many times. What it binds is not known. The entirety of the isolated RNA underwent reverse transcription, so expressed TCRB transcripts were sequenced. An average of around 3.5 million reads was obtained for naive, central memory and regulatory T cell samples. Clones were read by immunoSEQ multiplex PCR, and TCRdb kept only the in-frame ones, dropping some. The sample records around 140,000 clones, about an eighth being singletons.

This rearrangement joins TRBV20-1 to TRBJ1-1; no clear D gene. The receptor's source is a man aged 18 to 35 with type 1 diabetes. Sequenced sample: central memory CD4+ T cells from blood. This CDR3 reads CSARERAFF. The CDR3 nucleotides read TGCAGTGCTAGAGAGAGAGCTTTCTTT.